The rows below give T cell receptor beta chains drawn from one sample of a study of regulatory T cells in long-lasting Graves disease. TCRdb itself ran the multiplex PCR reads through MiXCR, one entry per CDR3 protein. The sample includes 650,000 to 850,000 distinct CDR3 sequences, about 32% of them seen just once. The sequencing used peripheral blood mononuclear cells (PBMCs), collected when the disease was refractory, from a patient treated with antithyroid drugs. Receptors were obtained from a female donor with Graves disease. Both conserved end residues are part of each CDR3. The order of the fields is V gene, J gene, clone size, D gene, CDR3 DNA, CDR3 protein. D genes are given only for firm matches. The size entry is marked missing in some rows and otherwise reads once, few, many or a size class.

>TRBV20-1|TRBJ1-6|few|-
TGCAGTGCCAAGAGCTGGTTAAATTCACCCCTCCACTTT
CSAKSWLNSPLHF
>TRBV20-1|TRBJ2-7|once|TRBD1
TGCAGTGCTAGTACCGGGACAGGGCATGCCGAGCAGTACTTC
CSASTGTGHAEQYF
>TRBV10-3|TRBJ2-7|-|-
TGTGCCATCAGTGCCGGGAGAGGCTACGAGCAGTACTTC
CAISAGRGYEQYF
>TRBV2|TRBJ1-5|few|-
TGTGCCAGCAGGACGTCACAGGATCACAATCAGCCCCAGCATTTT
CASRTSQDHNQPQHF
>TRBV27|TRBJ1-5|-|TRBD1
TGTGCCAGCAGGCCTGACAGGGTGGGAGGTCAGCCCCAGCATTTT
CASRPDRVGGQPQHF
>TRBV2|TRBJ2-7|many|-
TGTGCCAGCAGTGAAGCTAATGGGGCGGTTATTAAGCGCGAGCAGTACTTC
CASSEANGAVIKREQYF
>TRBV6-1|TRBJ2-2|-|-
TGTGCCAGCAGTAAACTTCCAGGGACCGCCGGGACCGGGGAGCTGTTTTTT
CASSKLPGTAGTGELFF
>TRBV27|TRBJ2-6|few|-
TGTGCCAGCAGTTTATCAGGGGGGTGGTCGGGGTTAGGGGCCAACGTCCTGACTTTC
CASSLSGGWSGLGANVLTF
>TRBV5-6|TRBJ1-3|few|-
TGTGCCAGCACCTTCTACTCTGGAAACACCATATATTTT
CASTFYSGNTIYF
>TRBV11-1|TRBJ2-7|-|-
TGTGCCAGCAGCTTGGCTGTGACAGGGAGGTACGAGCAGTACTTC
CASSLAVTGRYEQYF
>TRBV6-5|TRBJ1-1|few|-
TGTGCCAGCAGTTCCAGGGACTGGAACACTGAAGCTTTCTTT
CASSSRDWNTEAFF
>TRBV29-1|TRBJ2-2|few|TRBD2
TGCAGCGTTGGACTAGCGGGCACCGGGGAGCTGTTTTTT
CSVGLAGTGELFF
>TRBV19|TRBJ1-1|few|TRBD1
TGTGCCAGTAGTGTTCTCCGACAGGGGCCCCTGAACACTGAAGCTTTCTTT
CASSVLRQGPLNTEAFF
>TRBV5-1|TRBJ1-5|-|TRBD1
TGCGCCAGCAGCTTGACAGGGGGTTTAAGCAATCAGCCCCAGCATTTT
CASSLTGGLSNQPQHF
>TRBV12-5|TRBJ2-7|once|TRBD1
TGTGCTAGTGGCAAGGGGACAGGGATCGACGAGCAGTACTTC
CASGKGTGIDEQYF
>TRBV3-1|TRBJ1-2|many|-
TGTGCCAGCAGCCAATTGACAGCGAACTATGGCTACACCTTC
CASSQLTANYGYTF
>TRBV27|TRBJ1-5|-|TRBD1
TGTGCCAGCAGTCGAGGGACAGGGACAGAGCCCCAGCATTTT
CASSRGTGTEPQHF
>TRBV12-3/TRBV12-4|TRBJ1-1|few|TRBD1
TGTGCCAGCAGCTTTTGGACAGGGCCCGCTGAAGCTTTCTTT
CASSFWTGPAEAFF
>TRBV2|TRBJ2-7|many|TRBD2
TGTGCCAGCAGCACTAGCGGGAGTGGCGAGCAGTACTTC
CASSTSGSGEQYF